This T cell receptor (beta chain) was sequenced during a study of T cells in Graves' hyperthyroidism and ophthalmopathy. The study's findings and limits: In the blood, most expanded thyroid clonotypes above 0.001 appeared as well.

On the basis of clinical symptoms, serum thyroxine and TRAb, thyroid ultrasound and orbital computed tomography, diagnoses were made. There were TCR beta CDR3 regions amplified from RNA transcripts. Carried out on the TCR CDR3, a first-round RT-PCR used the HTBI primer set. TCRdb reprocessed the multiplex PCR reads with MiXCR, giving one entry per CDR3 protein. The sample yields more than 500,000 distinct CDR3 sequences, 40% to 55% seen once. CDR3 length: 15 residues. V was trimmed by 1 base and J by 0 bases, leaving 7 bases between them. This clonotype was seen ten or more times. The antigen remains undetermined.

The specimen sequenced was peripheral blood or thyroid tissue (not recorded which). The receptor comes from an adult woman with Graves' disease, either hyperthyroidism or ophthalmopathy (not recorded which). This chain uses TRBV12-3 or TRBV12-4 with TRBJ1-5; D unresolved. Here the CDR3 reads CASSLGRFSNQPQHF. The CDR3 DNA reads TGTGCCAGCAGTTTAGGACGGTTTAGCAATCAGCCCCAGCATTTT.